The source of this T cell receptor beta chain is a study of cytotoxic CD8 clonotypes in ibrutinib-treated CLL. Study in general: Response sampling occurred after a median around 12 months of treatment (range 6 to 36). Sample averages reached 250,000 or so productive templates and under 100,000 productive rearrangements.

Profiled with immunoSEQ multiplex PCR; TCRdb holds only in-frame clones, not every one. Of about 270,000 clones in the sample, about 72% are singletons; the top ten hold roughly 5.7%. Study results and limitations: Pretreatment clonality was elevated relative to age-matched healthy donors and paralleled circulating CD8+ T-cell counts.

From germline, CDR1 is SQVTM and CDR2 ANQGSEA. The J segment lost 8 bases and the V segment lost 3 bases, leaving 7 bases of the junction unmatched. This CDR3 is built from 13 residues. As to this clone: Its antigen is unknown.

The sequence was obtained from a human donor with chronic lymphocytic leukemia. Material: PBMCs, obtained at disease progression, from a patient treated with ibrutinib. The V and J genes are TRBV29-1 and TRBJ1-2; 9 bases match TRBD1. The CDR3: CSVEPGQGRGYTF. The DNA of the CDR3 is TGCAGCGTTGAGCCGGGACAGGGACGAGGCTACACCTTC.